This TCR beta chain was sequenced for a study of blood T cells in healthy people across ages. This clonotype was observed many times. Its antigen remains unknown. Study results and caveats: Estimates of total diversity, which came from one million sequenced T cells, were considered to be underestimates. The study could not conclusively compare naive and antigen-experienced cells, given its unsorted PBMCs. A greater number of naive CD4+ cells and higher diversity distinguished long-lived donors from aged donors.

PCR was performed a second time for roughly 6 to 12 cycles using a sample-barcoded 5' primer and a J-beta primer mix. Each cDNA was tagged by a template-switch adaptor containing 12 random nucleotides. Using its own MiXCR run on the 5' RACE reads, TCRdb lists one record per CDR3 protein. The data hold hundreds of thousands of distinct CDR3 sequences, with 40% to 55% observed a single time. The receptor was derived from a man older than 75 in good health. What was sequenced was blood.

CDR3 sequence: CSVVEGGEQYF. CDR3 bases: TGCAGCGTTGTCGAAGGAGGGGAGCAGTACTTC. The gene calls are TRBV29-1 and TRBJ2-7; tentative D call: TRBD2 (6 bases). V was trimmed by 4 bases and J by 7 bases, leaving 11 bases between them. CDR1 and CDR2 from the germline V gene are SQVTM and ANQGSEA. This CDR3 contains 11 residues.